This T cell receptor (beta chain) was observed in a study of blood T cell repertoires in COVID-19. Background on the study: Donors in the United States, Italy and Spain gave samples during acute or convalescent COVID-19. The analysed material was cDNA or gDNA that came from T cells, B-cell-depleted T cells, or PBMCs.

The repertoire was sequenced with immunoSEQ multiplex PCR; TCRdb's copy has only in-frame clones and lacks some. The sample yields about 410,000 clones, 86% seen once. The CDR3 totals 14 residues. The germline gives CDR1 LNHDA, CDR2 SQIVND (reference sequence). V lost 7 bases to trimming and J lost 2 bases, with 13 bases between them. Specimen: peripheral blood. The chain combines TRBV19 with TRBJ2-3; D not certain. The receptor's source is a woman in her 30s with active or convalescent COVID-19. CDR3 nucleotides: TGTGCCAGTAATAGGCTAGAGATCACAGATACGCAGTATTTT. Its protein product is CASNRLEITDTQYF.